This record concerns one T cell receptor (beta chain) sequence. This clone was detected only a few times. Its antigen is unknown. No per-base quality is available; no much larger clone lies one base away. The immunoSEQ Assay was the method used to sequence TCRbeta CDR3 regions. After extraction, genomic DNA underwent amplification by bias-controlled multiplex PCR, followed by high-throughput sequencing. The authors' analysis ran thus. To quantify the absolute abundance of each unique TCRbeta CDR3 region, sequences were collapsed and filtered. T cell fraction was estimated by normalizing TCRbeta template counts to usable DNA, which was measured by amplifying reference genes present in all nucleated cells. Repertoire TCRs were annotated as SARS-CoV-2-specific when V gene, CDR3 amino acid sequence and J gene were exactly matched to a known reactive TCR set. MIRA supplied the reference SARS-CoV-2 TCR set, which was filtered for enrichment in COVID-19-positive ImmuneCODE repertoires so that public or cross-reactive TCRs were removed. Using the MIRA antigens, annotated TCRs were further analysed by specific ORF or by position within an ORF. Breadth was defined as the number of annotated unique rearrangements divided by the total number of unique productive rearrangements, and depth was defined as the summed frequency of the annotated unique rearrangements. Two-sided Wilcoxon rank-sum tests were applied when comparing TCR breadth between groups. The source is immuneACCESS, and TCRdb retained only in-frame sequences with V and J called. Part of the clones is not carried over; for the studies checked, unresolved V genes explain less than half of this, and the remainder is unexplained. Clonal size and the V and J genes are those of that table, whereas D and trimming came from the DNA. In this sample the table shows about 440,000 clones, about nine tenths of which occur a single time. Under 4.5% of the sample lies in the top ten.

The germline V gene (reference sequence) sets CDR1 to LNHDA and CDR2 to SQIVND. V and J are truncated by 3 bases and 8 bases respectively, leaving an intervening sequence of 20 bases. The CDR3 has 17 amino acids, counting the end cysteine and phenylalanine. Of all the DNA, just the CDR3 is kept, 51 bases in frame from base 1. The treatment or condition label on this specimen signifies: some 19 received Ad26.COV2.S at low or high dose, single or two shots; 5 received placebo; per-sample allocation not given. Repertoires of vaccine and placebo recipients were sequenced from samples collected on day 63 after the first injection. In Cohort 1b, 25 to 30 adults aged 18-55 years were enrolled at a single site in Boston, USA, between 29 July and 7 August 2020. Ad26.COV2.S consisted of a replication-incompetent adenovirus type 26 vector by which a prefusion-stabilized SARS-CoV-2 spike protein from the original Wuhan strain was expressed.

The data stem from a study of Ad26.COV2.S vaccination and SARS-CoV-2 variants (dated by TCRdb to about 2021). Regarding the research as a whole: Vaccine-arm donors were drawn from COV1001, a multicentre, randomized, double-blind, placebo-controlled phase I-IIa trial of Ad26.COV2.S in healthy adults. Dosing of Ad26.COV2.S was intramuscular, at either 5x10^10 or 1x10^11 viral particles, delivered as one shot or as two shots spaced 56 days apart. The specificity and breadth of SARS-CoV-2-reactive T cell receptors after Ad26.COV2.S vaccination were assessed by TCRbeta repertoire sequencing. A total of some 30 samples were included in the TCR-sequenced set, comprising around 19 Ad26.COV2.S vaccine recipients, 5 placebo recipients and 8 SARS-CoV-2 convalescent individuals. Trial participants were randomized into five groups of five: low-dose or high-dose Ad26.COV2.S given once or twice, or placebo on both occasions. Investigators remained blinded to trial group allocation during experiments and outcome assessment.

The paper as a whole reports these results and caveats: Spike-specific TCR breadth was higher in Ad26.COV2.S recipients than in placebo recipients (P = 0.0014). Non-spike TCR breadth was comparable between vaccine and placebo recipients, consistent with the vaccine containing only spike. According to the authors, total T cell responses may have been underestimated by the TCR breadth and depth analyses. Comparing responses between vaccine doses or regimens was not something the study was powered to do. After vaccination, spike-specific CD8+ and CD4+ T cell responses were reported to show substantial breadth.

Sample: peripheral blood, taken in a trial of Ad26.COV2.S vaccine versus placebo. The sequence came from a person between 18 and 65 years old who received the Ad26.COV2.S COVID-19 vaccine or a placebo. The rearrangement combines TRBV19 with TRBJ1-6, with the identity of the D gene unclear. In nucleotides, the sequence is TGTGCCAGTAGTATGAGACGGGCAGAGGCCGGGTATTCACCCCTCCACTTT. Translated, it gives CASSMRRAEAGYSPLHF.